This TCR beta chain was captured by sequencing in a study of T cell responses to AZD1222 COVID-19 vaccine. Study-level background: Second doses that came at about 4 or about 12 weeks were put together. Study observations and caveats: Clonal diversity was possibly underestimated, and white British individuals and females predominated among donors. Spike-specific TCR breadth and depth were elevated following two AZD1222 doses. Regions 160-218 and 743-854 held dominance among vaccine-associated CD4 TCRs, which spanned spike.

In this sample, this clone turned up once. The antigen remains unidentified. Germline-derived CDR1 and CDR2 are LNHDA and SQIVND (reference sequence). The CDR3 has 17 residues. The trim removed 5 bases at V and 6 bases at J, leaving 14 bases unmatched. Assay used: immunoSEQ multiplex PCR; TCRdb lists only in-frame clones, some missing. Seen here are more than 100,000 clones, around nine tenths observed once, and the top ten hold 1.6%. The receptor comes from an adult in good health. The chain has TRBV19 and TRBJ2-7; 12 bases line up with TRBD2. Material: peripheral blood, obtained on day 0 of AZD1222 vaccination. The CDR3 nucleotides are TGTGCCAGTAGTGGCCGCCTTCTAGCGGGAGGGCCTGGCGAGCAGTACTTC. Its translation is CASSGRLLAGGPGEQYF. Full variable domain (outside the CDR3, taken from reference TRBV19 and TRBJ2-7): DGGITQSPKYLFRKEGQNVTLSCEQNLNHDAMYWYRQDPGQGLRLIYYSQIVNDFQKGDIAEGYSVSREKKESFPLTVTSAQKNPTAFYLCASSGRLLAGGPGEQYFGPGTRLTVT.